This TCR beta chain was sequenced in a study of T cell responses to AZD1222 COVID-19 vaccine. On this clone: Its antigen is unidentified.

Some clones are missing from TCRdb's copy, which holds only in-frame ones; the method was immunoSEQ multiplex PCR. The data show about 140,000 clones, about 90% seen once. Findings of the study overall: Reportedly, nearly half of unique spike TCRs recognized epitopes outside B.1.351/B.1.1.7 mutations. Repertoires were obtained solely post-peak T cell response. Spike-specific TCR depth and breadth grew after two AZD1222 doses.

Sequences were derived from peripheral blood, sampled 28 days after the second dose of the MenACWY control vaccine. This receptor was identified in an adult who received the MenACWY meningococcal vaccine as a control.

This CDR3 is CASSWTGGLYGYTF. The CDR3, as DNA: TGTGCCAGCAGCTGGACAGGGGGCCTATATGGCTACACCTTC. This chain uses TRBV5-6 with TRBJ1-2; 11 nucleotides line up with TRBD1. This CDR3 region has 14 residues. CDR1 and CDR2 (germline): SGHDT, YYEEEE. The junction had 3 bases not matched to a gene; V was cut back by 3 bases and J by 5 bases.